Shown below are 28 T cell receptor beta chains from a single sample sequenced in a study of OX40 agonist ivuxolimab in advanced cancers. TCRdb's copy holds only in-frame clones and misses some; the assay was immunoSEQ multiplex PCR. The sample carries some 25,000 clones, just over 85% recorded once. The sample consisted of CD4+ or CD8+ T cells sorted from blood, taken in a trial of the OX40 agonist ivuxolimab. These receptors were collected from an adult with an advanced solid tumor such as melanoma, head and neck, liver or kidney cancer.

V usage is TRBV4-1 and J usage is TRBJ1-2; D remains unclear. With 4 bases removed from V and 7 bases from J, the gap between germline ends came to 19 bases. Germline V lookup: CDR1 MGHRA, CDR2 YSYEKL. This CDR3 has 15 amino acids. The CDR3 protein is CASSPGSVGLFGYTF. CDR3 in DNA: TGCGCCAGCAGCCCCGGATCAGTAGGTCTCTTTGGCTACACCTTC.

The CDR3 region is CASSWDRDRGREDSPLHF. DNA for the CDR3: TGTGCCAGCAGCTGGGACCGGGACAGGGGGCGAGAGGATTCACCCCTCCACTTT. This rearrangement joins TRBV7-3 to TRBJ1-6, with TRBD1 matching 12 bases. Per the germline V gene, CDR1 is SGHTA and CDR2 is FQGTGA. The CDR3 loop spans 18 amino acids. V lost 4 bases to trimming and J lost 8 bases; unmatched junction nucleotides: 12.

This clone was recorded a few times. The rearrangement links TRBV7-2 to TRBJ2-3, with D perhaps given as TRBD1 or TRBD2 (5 bases each). Germline V gene data show CDR1 as SGHTA and CDR2 as FQGNSA. V was pared by 5 bases and J by 6 bases, with 9 bases between. The CDR3 sequence is 12 residues long. CDR3 in DNA: TGTGCCAGCAGCCACGGGACCGATACGCAGTATTTT. Translating it yields CASSHGTDTQYF. The variable domain in full, with the rest retrieved from reference TRBV7-2 and TRBJ2-3, is GAGVSQSPSNKVTEKGKDVELRCDPISGHTALYWYRQSLGQGLEFLIYFQGNSAPDKSGLPSDRFSAERTGGSVSTLTIQRTQQEDSAVYLCASSHGTDTQYFGPGTRLTVL.

The CDR3 region has the DNA TGTGCCAGCAGTTTTGCAGGGCGGGCTTTCTTT. Protein: CASSFAGRAFF. The chain couples TRBV27 to TRBJ1-1; D might be TRBD1 (5 bases). Germline V gene sequence: CDR1 MNHEY, CDR2 SMNVEV (reference sequence). This CDR3 is built from 11 residues. V gave up 3 bases and J gave up 11 bases, with 10 bases separating them.

The chain carries TRBV5-4 and TRBJ2-7; possible D gene TRBD2, 6 bases. Trimming removed 1 base at V and 1 base at J, with 12 bases between. This CDR3 is built from 15 residues. Germline loops: CDR1 SGHNT, CDR2 YYREEE (reference sequence). CDR3 bases: TGTGCCAGCAGCTTGCGGGGGAGACAGTCCTACGAGCAGTACTTC. The encoded protein is CASSLRGRQSYEQYF.

The chain couples TRBV19 to TRBJ1-1; TRBD1 is a possible D gene (5 bases). V was shortened by 6 bases and J by 1 base, with 15 bases between the two germline ends. The CDR3 extends over 15 amino acids. From germline, CDR1 is LNHDA and CDR2 SQIVND (reference sequence). The CDR3 DNA reads TGTGCCAGTAGGGCCGGGACTAAAAAGAACACTGAAGCTTTCTTT. Translated, it gives CASRAGTKKNTEAFF.

This rearrangement joins TRBV5-1 to TRBJ2-7; D is ambiguous. Trimming took off 4 bases at V and 6 bases at J, with 17 bases between the two ends. The CDR3 spans 14 residues. Per germline, CDR1 SGHRS and CDR2 YFSETQ. The CDR3 bases are TGCGCCAGCAGCGCGGATCTTTCCAGTTCCGAGCAGTACTTC. Its translation: CASSADLSSSEQYF.

The chain has TRBV6-1 and TRBJ2-7; D gene ambiguous. From germline, CDR1 is MNHNS and CDR2 SASEGT. CDR3 size: 10 residues. The ends were cut back, 4 bases at V and 3 bases at J, with 1 base in the middle. In nucleotides, the CDR3 is TGTGCCAGCAGTGGCTACGAGCAGTACTTC. Protein product: CASSGYEQYF.

The rearrangement uses TRBV15 and TRBJ2-1; D might be TRBD2 (5 bases). The ends were cut back, 3 bases at V and 3 bases at J, with 15 bases in the middle. Germline CDR1 reads LNHNV; CDR2 reads YYDKDF (reference sequence). CDR3 length: 16 amino acids. CDR3 residues: CATSSPGRNHYNEQFF. DNA for the CDR3: TGTGCCACCAGCAGCCCGGGAAGGAATCACTACAATGAGCAGTTCTTC.

The chain has TRBV6-1 and TRBJ2-7; no clear D. V was cut by 7 bases and J by 5 bases, with 21 bases left in between. Germline CDR1 is MNHNS and CDR2 is SASEGT. This CDR3 has 15 residues. The CDR3 region is CASIFNPALRDEQYF. CDR3 sequence (DNA): TGTGCCAGCATCTTCAATCCGGCCCTACGAGACGAGCAGTACTTC.

The genes are TRBV6-5 and TRBJ2-1; D might be TRBD2 (6 bases). Germline V CDR1 and CDR2: MNHEY, SVGAGI. The CDR3 runs to 12 residues. The V end lost 7 bases, the J end lost 5 bases, and 9 bases lay between the germline ends. DNA of the CDR3: TGTGCCAGCATGGCGGGGAACAATGAGCAGTTCTTC. Residues: CASMAGNNEQFF.

The gene calls are TRBV2 and TRBJ2-1; TRBD2 matches 8 bases. J was trimmed by 0 bases and V by 4 bases; bases with no gene match: 8. The CDR3 has 17 amino acids. CDR1 and CDR2 (germline): SNHLY, FYNNEI. This CDR3 is CASSGEGGRSSYNEQFF. CDR3 coding DNA: TGTGCCAGCAGTGGAGAAGGCGGGAGGAGCTCCTACAATGAGCAGTTCTTC.

This clone was seen only a few times. The chain couples TRBV5-6 to TRBJ1-4; perhaps TRBD1 as D (5 bases). The CDR3 runs to 16 residues. The V end lost 0 bases, the J end lost 7 bases, and 16 bases lay between the germline ends. The V gene's germline CDR1 is SGHDT and CDR2 YYEEEE. The CDR3 DNA follows: TGTGCCAGCAGCTTGGTGACAGCCGGGCGGGGTGAAAAACTGTTTTTT. Protein product: CASSLVTAGRGEKLFF.

The chain recombines TRBV9 with TRBJ1-5; possible D gene TRBD1, 6 bases. Looked up from germline, CDR1 is SGDLS and CDR2 is YYNGEE. The CDR3 is 15 residues long. Trimming cost V 0 bases and J 2 bases, with 9 bases left between them. The CDR3 sequence: CASSVGSGGNQPQHF. The CDR3 DNA follows: TGTGCCAGCAGCGTAGGGTCAGGGGGCAATCAGCCCCAGCATTTT.

A few counts support this clone. The gene calls are TRBV25-1 and TRBJ2-1, with unresolved D. The CDR3 has 15 amino acids. Trimming stripped 2 bases from V and 0 bases from J, with 8 bases between. Germline values: CDR1 MGHDK, CDR2 SYGVNS. CDR3 in amino acids: CASSESRSSYNEQFF. In DNA, the CDR3 is TGTGCCAGCAGTGAAAGCCGCAGCTCCTACAATGAGCAGTTCTTC.

J is TRBJ1-4 and V is TRBV28; D perhaps matches TRBD1 (6 bases). There are 15 residues in the CDR3. Trimming shortened V by 8 bases and J by 0 bases, and 13 bases separated the two germline ends. Germline CDR1 reads MDHEN; CDR2 reads SYDVKM. CDR3 sequence: CASSSHRATNEKLFF. The CDR3 DNA sequence: TGTGCCAGCTCAAGTCACAGGGCAACTAATGAAAAACTGTTTTTT.

The CDR3 loop reads CSVETGTAYEQYF. In nucleotides, the CDR3 is TGCAGCGTTGAAACCGGGACCGCCTACGAGCAGTACTTC. This chain links TRBV29-1 with TRBJ2-7; D may match TRBD1 or TRBD2 (5 bases each). V gave up 2 bases and J gave up 2 bases, with 10 bases separating them. CDR1 and CDR2 (germline): SQVTM, ANQGSEA. The CDR3 consists of 13 residues.

This sequence joins TRBV27 and TRBJ2-7, with TRBD2 as a possible D gene (6 bases). Trimming took 2 bases from V and 4 from J, leaving 9 bases between them. The CDR3 covers 13 residues. Germline lookup yields CDR1 MNHEY and CDR2 SMNVEV (reference sequence). Here the CDR3 DNA reads TGTGCCAGCAGTTTAAGGACTACTTACGAGCAGTACTTC. This translates into CASSLRTTYEQYF.

The chain combines TRBV7-9 with TRBJ2-7; 7 bases agree with TRBD1. From germline, CDR1 is SEHNR and CDR2 FQNEAQ (reference sequence). Germline trimming cut 5 bases from V and 3 bases from J; bases unmatched to any gene: 7. The CDR3 extends over 14 amino acids. The chain's CDR3 is CASSPRDRDYEQYF. Written as DNA, the CDR3 is TGTGCCAGCAGCCCCCGGGACAGAGACTACGAGCAGTACTTC.

The genes are TRBV11-2 and TRBJ2-1, with TRBD2 matching 7 bases. The CDR3 covers 19 residues. Germline CDR1 and CDR2: SGHAT and FQNNGV. V trimming: 4 bases; J trimming: 8 bases; junction bases outside the gene matches: 23. The CDR3 sequence is CASSYFFFEGGPRYDEQFF. The CDR3 nucleotides are TGTGCCAGCAGCTACTTCTTCTTTGAGGGAGGGCCCCGGTATGATGAGCAGTTCTTC.

The V gene is TRBV29-1, the J gene TRBJ2-1, with 9 nucleotides matching TRBD2. This CDR3 is built from 18 residues. From germline, CDR1 is SQVTM and CDR2 ANQGSEA. J gave up 1 base and V 5 bases, and 15 bases lay outside the gene matches. This CDR3 reads CSVPPSRRGGGSYNEQFF. CDR3 nucleotide sequence: TGCAGCGTTCCACCCTCCCGGCGCGGGGGGGGTTCCTACAATGAGCAGTTCTTC.

The V and J genes are TRBV7-2 and TRBJ2-4; tentatively, D is TRBD2 (6 bases). Germline assignment: CDR1 SGHTA and CDR2 FQGNSA. V dropped 4 bases and J dropped 9 bases, with 16 bases sitting between them. CDR3 size: 14 residues. The CDR3 region is CASSSRGGFGIQYF. The DNA for the CDR3 is TGTGCCAGCAGCTCCCGCGGAGGGTTCGGCATTCAGTACTTC.

The chain joins TRBV27 to TRBJ1-5; D remains ambiguous. The germline V and J ends were trimmed by 5 bases and 0 bases, with 14 bases remaining between them. CDR1 is MNHEY, CDR2 SMNVEV, per germline (reference sequence). This CDR3 region has 16 residues. CDR3 in DNA: TGTGCCAGCAGTCCCGGTGCAGCGTATAGCAATCAGCCCCAGCATTTT. Amino acid sequence: CASSPGAAYSNQPQHF.

The chain uses TRBV7-6 and TRBJ2-7, with 13 positions matching TRBD2. V lost 3 bases to trimming and J lost 4 bases; unmatched junction nucleotides: 3. The CDR3 consists of 15 residues. CDR1 is SGHVS and CDR2 is FNYEAQ in the germline V gene. The CDR3: CASSFRTSGSYEQYF. The DNA for the CDR3 is TGTGCCAGCAGCTTCAGGACTAGCGGGAGTTACGAGCAGTACTTC.

The chain employs TRBV19 and TRBJ2-3; TRBD2 might be the D (5 bases). The CDR3 runs to 15 residues. Trimming shortened V by 3 bases and J by 1 base, and 11 bases separated the two germline ends. Germline V lookup: CDR1 LNHDA, CDR2 SQIVND (reference sequence). The chain's CDR3 is CASSIAGRRTDTQYF. In DNA form, the CDR3 reads TGTGCCAGTAGTATTGCGGGTCGACGCACAGATACGCAGTATTTT.

This sequence joins TRBV27 and TRBJ1-6; TRBD1 is a possible D gene (6 bases). This CDR3 has 14 amino acids. V lost 0 bases and J 10 bases, leaving 10 bases between the germline ends. Germline V gives CDR1 MNHEY, CDR2 SMNVEV (reference sequence). CDR3 residues: CASSLSRGASPLHF. DNA of the CDR3: TGTGCCAGCAGTTTATCCAGGGGAGCCTCACCCCTCCACTTT.

V and J are TRBV29-1 and TRBJ2-7; D perhaps matches TRBD1 (5 bases). Germline V gives CDR1 SQVTM, CDR2 ANQGSEA. V lost 5 bases and J 3 bases, leaving 11 bases between the germline ends. This CDR3 comprises 12 residues. CDR3 in DNA: TGCAGCGTTTTCCAGGGAAACTACGAGCAGTACTTC. Its translation: CSVFQGNYEQYF.

This clone is judged medium-sized. The chain carries TRBV4-1 and TRBJ2-7, with D possibly TRBD2 on 5 matching bases. V gave up 0 bases and J gave up 9 bases, with 15 bases separating them. Per germline, CDR1 MGHRA and CDR2 YSYEKL. The CDR3 runs 14 residues. The CDR3 nucleotides are TGCGCCAGCAGCCAAGAACAGAATGGAGGAGGGCAGTACTTC. This translates into CASSQEQNGGGQYF.